The 32 T cell receptor beta chains in this list originate from one sample, sequenced in a study of shared clonotypes between healthy human individuals (dated by TCRdb to 2020 to 2021). The library was obtained by the immunoSEQ multiplex PCR assay. In its TCRdb copy, this immuneACCESS table keeps in-frame sequences only and misses some clones. Where compared with another copy, unresolved V genes explain less than half of these, and the others have no known cause. Counted in this sample were 800,000 to 950,000 clones; 95% to 97% of them appeared once. The ten largest clones add up to less than 0.3% of the sample. CD8 naive samples were obtained by positive selection for CCR7 among CD45RO-negative cells, yielding a CD45RA+CCR7+ population from which TemRA cells were excluded. The material sequenced was naive CD8+ T cells sorted from blood. This specimen's cell subset or site label, interpreted: CD45RA+CCR7+. Source of these receptors: a young man in good health.

The genes are TRBV27 and TRBJ2-7; TRBD1 aligns across 7 bases. CDR3 length: 12 residues. V lost 8 bases, J lost 2 bases, and 3 bases stayed unmatched. The germline CDR1 and CDR2 sequences are MNHEY and SMNVEV (reference sequence). The CDR3 here is CASGDRAYEQYF. The CDR3 region has the DNA TGTGCCAGCGGAGACAGGGCCTACGAGCAGTACTTC.

A word on this clone: The sample holds other DNA sequences that translate to the same CDR3. The chain employs TRBV27 and TRBJ2-7; perhaps TRBD1 as D (5 bases). In germline, CDR1 is MNHEY, CDR2 SMNVEV (reference sequence). The V end was cut by 3 bases, the J end by 4 bases, with 10 bases between. The CDR3 loop spans 13 amino acids. CDR3 DNA sequence: TGTGCCAGCAGTTTCGGCAGGGTATACGAGCAGTACTTC. Protein product: CASSFGRVYEQYF.

This chain uses TRBV29-1 with TRBJ1-1; D may be TRBD1 (5 bases). CDR1 SQVTM and CDR2 ANQGSEA come from the germline V gene. The CDR3 consists of 12 residues. V gave up 1 base and J gave up 6 bases, with 9 bases separating them. CDR3 sequence (DNA): TGCAGCGTTGAAGGAAGGGGCCCTGAAGCTTTCTTT. As protein: CSVEGRGPEAFF.

The chain recombines TRBV4-3 with TRBJ1-1, with D hard to call. Trimming removed 2 bases at V and 3 bases at J, with 10 bases between. The CDR3 loop spans 14 amino acids. CDR1 is LGHNA and CDR2 is YSLEER in the germline V gene. The CDR3 here is CASSQSVRHTEAFF. CDR3 nucleotide sequence: TGCGCCAGCAGCCAATCCGTCAGGCACACTGAAGCTTTCTTT.

The V and J genes are TRBV5-4 and TRBJ1-1, with 7 bases fitting TRBD1. J gave up 5 bases and V 2 bases, and 6 bases lay outside the gene matches. The CDR3 runs 14 residues. Germline V gene lookup returns CDR1 SGHNT and CDR2 YYREEE (reference sequence). Written as DNA, the CDR3 is TGTGCCAGCAGCTTAACACAGGGGTGGACTGAAGCTTTCTTT. It specifies CASSLTQGWTEAFF.

This clone came up once. The V gene is TRBV7-2, the J gene TRBJ2-7; D may be TRBD2 (5 bases). This CDR3 has 13 residues. The germline V and J ends were trimmed by 3 bases and 0 bases, with 6 bases remaining between them. CDR1 and CDR2 from the germline V gene are SGHTA and FQGNSA. The CDR3 is CASSFGSSYEQYF. CDR3 in DNA: TGTGCCAGCAGCTTTGGGAGCTCCTACGAGCAGTACTTC.

The J gene is TRBJ2-7, the V gene TRBV27; no firm D call. Trimming removed 6 bases from V and 2 bases from J, with 17 bases in between. Germline CDR1 is MNHEY and CDR2 is SMNVEV (reference sequence). The CDR3 is made up of 15 amino acids. CDR3 coding DNA: TGTGCCAGCAGCGCTTTATCTCAGGCAGCCTACGAGCAGTACTTC. Protein sequence: CASSALSQAAYEQYF.

The rearrangement joins TRBV5-5 to TRBJ2-3; D possibly corresponds to TRBD2 (5 bases). The germline gives CDR1 SGHKS, CDR2 YYEKEE (reference sequence). V shed 4 bases and J shed 3 bases, with 9 bases lying between them. This CDR3 has 13 amino acids. The CDR3 sequence: CASSTLATDTQYF. CDR3 DNA sequence: TGTGCCAGCAGCACCTTAGCGACAGATACGCAGTATTTT.

The chain couples TRBV19 to TRBJ2-1; D gene ambiguous. The CDR3 runs 16 residues. V lost 1 base, J lost 6 bases, and 16 bases lay in between. The germline CDR1 and CDR2 sequences are LNHDA and SQIVND (reference sequence). CDR3 DNA: TGTGCCAGTAGTATAGGTTTAGACGGGTTTGGCAATGAGCAGTTCTTC. As protein: CASSIGLDGFGNEQFF.

This chain uses TRBV10-2 with TRBJ2-7; tentatively, D is TRBD2 (5 bases). V lost 8 bases to trimming and J lost 1 base, with 9 bases between them. CDR1 is WSHSY, CDR2 SAAADI, per germline. This CDR3 is 12 amino acids long. CDR3 protein: CASVGESYEQYF. The CDR3 DNA follows: TGCGCCAGCGTGGGAGAGTCCTACGAGCAGTACTTC.

The chain combines TRBV2 with TRBJ2-7; D possibly matches TRBD1 or TRBD2 (6 bases each). CDR1 is SNHLY, CDR2 FYNNEI, per germline. There are 15 residues in the CDR3. V lost 2 bases to trimming and J lost 0 bases, with 11 bases between them. CDR3 in amino acids: CASSERGLSSYEQYF. CDR3 nucleotides: TGTGCCAGCAGTGAACGGGGGCTAAGCTCCTACGAGCAGTACTTC.

The genes are TRBV1 and TRBJ2-3. TRBV1 is a pseudogene segment. CDR3 length: 18 residues. Written as DNA, the CDR3 is TGCACCAGCAGCCAAGATAGTGGGGGAACGGATTACACAGATACGCAGTATTTT. It yields the protein CTSSQDSGGTDYTDTQYF.

The V call is TRBV28, the J call TRBJ1-2, with a weak D call TRBD1 (5 bases). The CDR3 contains 13 residues. V gave up 3 bases and J gave up 5 bases, with 10 bases separating them. Germline V gene lookup returns CDR1 MDHEN and CDR2 SYDVKM. CDR3 nucleotide sequence: TGTGCCAGCAGTTTCGGAAGGGGTTATGGCTACACCTTC. This encodes CASSFGRGYGYTF.

The V and J genes are TRBV7-2 and TRBJ2-7, with D hard to call. V lost 5 bases and J 1 base, leaving 12 bases between the germline ends. The CDR3 length is 14 residues. CDR1 and CDR2 from the germline V gene are SGHTA and FQGNSA. As DNA, the CDR3 is TGTGCCAGCAGCATCTTCGTCGGGTCCTACGAGCAGTACTTC. This gives the protein CASSIFVGSYEQYF.

The chain combines TRBV7-2 with TRBJ1-1; 7 positions match TRBD1. V trimming: 6 bases; J trimming: 1 base; junction bases outside the gene matches: 8. This CDR3 is built from 15 residues. From germline, CDR1 is SGHTA and CDR2 FQGNSA. The DNA of the CDR3 is TGTGCCAGCAGACGTCGACAGGGACAGAACACTGAAGCTTTCTTT. It specifies CASRRRQGQNTEAFF.

This clone occurred once. The rearrangement links TRBV9 to TRBJ2-1, with D hard to call. The CDR3 loop spans 14 amino acids. V lost 7 bases to trimming and J lost 6 bases, with 17 bases between them. Germline V gene data show CDR1 as SGDLS and CDR2 as YYNGEE. CDR3: CASGDQAARNEQFF. In nucleotides, the CDR3 is TGTGCCAGCGGCGACCAGGCGGCCCGCAATGAGCAGTTCTTC.

This chain links TRBV5-1 with TRBJ2-3; the D gene is possibly TRBD1 (6 bases). Germline V gene lookup returns CDR1 SGHRS and CDR2 YFSETQ. Trimming left V 4 bases short and J 0 bases short, with 9 bases between. The CDR3 contains 14 residues. The CDR3, as DNA: TGCGCCAGCAGCGGGGGCGCGAGCACAGATACGCAGTATTTT. It codes for CASSGGASTDTQYF.

This rearrangement joins TRBV6-6 to TRBJ2-7, with 8 nucleotides matching TRBD2. The CDR3 runs to 15 residues. Trimming took 3 bases from V and 3 from J; bases not matched to a gene: 7. Germline V gene lookup returns CDR1 MNHNY and CDR2 SVGAGI (reference sequence). In nucleotides, the CDR3 is TGTGCCAGCAGTTATGAGGGCGGGGGGATCTACGAGCAGTACTTC. Translating it yields CASSYEGGGIYEQYF.

The chain joins TRBV4-3 to TRBJ2-1, with 9 bases aligning to TRBD1. CDR1 and CDR2 from the germline V gene are LGHNA and YSLEER. The CDR3 covers 17 residues. V lost 0 bases, J lost 6 bases, and 9 bases stayed unmatched. In nucleotides, the CDR3 is TGCGCCAGCAGCCAAGAAGTCATGGGACAGGGACCCAATGAGCAGTTCTTC. Translation: CASSQEVMGQGPNEQFF.

Here the CDR3 DNA reads TGTGCCAGCAGTATGCTTAGGACTAGCGGGGGTAGCACAGATACGCAGTATTTT. Encoded protein: CASSMLRTSGGSTDTQYF. The chain carries TRBV2 and TRBJ2-3, with TRBD2 identical over 13 bases. From germline, CDR1 is SNHLY and CDR2 FYNNEI. The junction had 8 bases not matched to a gene; V was cut back by 5 bases and J by 0 bases. The CDR3 runs to 18 residues.

The CDR3 is CASSLSGRIGRNYEQYF. In DNA form, the CDR3 reads TGTGCCAGCAGTTTAAGTGGAAGAATTGGTCGGAACTACGAGCAGTACTTC. The genes are TRBV27 and TRBJ2-7, with unresolved D. The CDR3 loop spans 17 amino acids. The germline CDR1 and CDR2 sequences are MNHEY and SMNVEV (reference sequence). Trimming left V 2 bases short and J 3 bases short, with 20 bases between.

V and J are TRBV13 and TRBJ2-5, with unresolved D. Germline V gene lookup returns CDR1 PRHDT and CDR2 FYEKMQ (reference sequence). Trimming removed 1 base at V and 5 bases at J, with 8 bases between. CDR3 size: 13 residues. CDR3 protein: CASSLAGPETQYF. DNA of the CDR3: TGTGCCAGCAGCTTAGCAGGTCCCGAGACCCAGTACTTC.

This chain uses TRBV5-1 with TRBJ2-1, with TRBD2 matching 14 bases. V shed 4 bases and J 2 bases; nucleotides not matched to a gene: 5. Germline CDR1 SGHRS, CDR2 YFSETQ. The CDR3 is 17 amino acids. For the CDR3, the DNA is TGCGCCAGCAGCCTCGGACTAGCGGGAGGTACCTACAATGAGCAGTTCTTC. The encoded protein is CASSLGLAGGTYNEQFF.

This sequence joins TRBV5-1 and TRBJ2-7; D might be TRBD2 (8 bases). The CDR3 consists of 15 residues. Per the germline V gene, CDR1 is SGHRS and CDR2 is YFSETQ. Trimming took 3 bases from V and 4 from J, leaving 17 bases between them. The CDR3 sequence: CASSSSSGGQYEQYF. The CDR3 DNA reads as TGCGCCAGCAGCTCCAGCAGCGGGGGACAGTACGAGCAGTACTTC.

The chain combines TRBV28 with TRBJ2-1; 8 nucleotides agree with TRBD1. Germline V gives CDR1 MDHEN, CDR2 SYDVKM. CDR3 length equals 14 residues. The ends lost 2 bases at V and 10 bases at J; junction bases unmatched: 7. This CDR3 is CASSLGRGPLEQFF. The CDR3 DNA follows: TGTGCCAGCAGTTTAGGCAGGGGGCCCCTGGAGCAGTTCTTC.

The chain couples TRBV6-1 to TRBJ2-7; 9 nucleotides line up with TRBD2. The trim removed 8 bases at V and 7 bases at J, leaving 12 bases unmatched. The germline V gene has CDR1 MNHNS and CDR2 SASEGT. The CDR3 spans 14 residues. Here the CDR3 DNA reads TGTGCCAGCGGAATAGCGGGAGCTACCTGGGAGCAGTACTTC. Its protein product is CASGIAGATWEQYF.

The chain carries TRBV10-3 and TRBJ1-1; D is possibly TRBD1 (6 bases). The ends were cut back, 7 bases at V and 3 bases at J, with 18 bases in the middle. This CDR3 is 15 amino acids long. Germline CDR1 ENHRY, CDR2 SYGVKD. The CDR3 protein is CAITTNRDAHTEAFF. DNA of the CDR3: TGTGCCATCACCACGAACAGGGATGCCCACACTGAAGCTTTCTTT.

The chain couples TRBV11-2 to TRBJ2-3; D is possibly TRBD1 (6 bases). V lost 5 bases and J 3 bases, leaving 24 bases between the germline ends. The length of the CDR3 is 18 residues. Germline V gene data show CDR1 as SGHAT and CDR2 as FQNNGV. Written as DNA, the CDR3 is TGTGCCAGCAGCCTGTGGGGCTTAACAGGGTTTACGACAGATACGCAGTATTTT. Translating gives CASSLWGLTGFTTDTQYF. The full variable domain, its missing parts supplied by reference TRBV11-2 and TRBJ2-3, is EAGVAQSPRYKIIEKRQSVAFWCNPISGHATLYWYQQILGQGPKLLIQFQNNGVVDDSQLPKDRFSAERLKGVDSTLKIQPAKLEDSAVYLCASSLWGLTGFTTDTQYFGPGTRLTVL.

In the case of this clone: Other DNA sequences within the sample encode an identical CDR3. The rearrangement links TRBV28 to TRBJ2-7; D possibly corresponds to TRBD2 (5 bases). CDR3 length equals 11 residues. Germline V gives CDR1 MDHEN, CDR2 SYDVKM. Trimming stripped 2 bases from V and 6 bases from J, with 5 bases between. This chain's CDR3 is CASSLGGEQYF. Here the CDR3 DNA reads TGTGCCAGCAGTTTAGGAGGCGAGCAGTACTTC.

The chain recombines TRBV28 with TRBJ1-5, with D possibly being TRBD1 (5 bases). From germline, CDR1 is MDHEN and CDR2 SYDVKM. V lost 5 bases and J lost 7, with 18 bases in between. This CDR3 contains 15 residues. The CDR3 spells CASSRGPTRGQPQHF. CDR3 in DNA: TGTGCCAGCAGTCGTGGACCGACGCGGGGCCAGCCCCAGCATTTT.

V is TRBV27 and J is TRBJ2-2; D may match TRBD1 or TRBD2 (5 bases each). Germline CDR1 reads MNHEY; CDR2 reads SMNVEV (reference sequence). The ends were cut back, 8 bases at V and 7 bases at J, with 11 bases in the middle. The CDR3 is 12 residues long. The CDR3 DNA follows: TGTGCCAGCGGGGGTCCGAACGGGGAGCTGTTTTTT. It codes for CASGGPNGELFF.

This chain connects TRBV10-3 to TRBJ1-4; tentatively, D is TRBD1 (6 bases). CDR1 and CDR2 (germline): ENHRY, SYGVKD. The V end lost 10 bases, the J end lost 3 bases, and 12 bases lay between the germline ends. The CDR3 covers 13 residues. This chain's CDR3 is CATNTGSNEKLFF. Written as DNA, the CDR3 is TGTGCCACCAATACAGGGTCTAATGAAAAACTGTTTTTT.